The 18 T cell receptor beta chains in this list originate from one sample, sequenced in a study of CD8 T cells in Susac syndrome. An amount of RNA that ranged from roughly 0.45 to 1 ug was reverse transcribed with random hexamers. TCRdb ran MiXCR on the immunoSEQ multiplex PCR reads and lists one entry per CDR3 protein. This table has about 240,000 distinct CDR3 sequences, 95% to 97% appearing once. Sequences were obtained from CD4+ T cells from PBMCs. These receptors were taken from a human donor with Susac syndrome.

This chain connects TRBV20-1 to TRBJ2-7; the D gene is possibly TRBD1 (6 bases). CDR3 size: 13 residues. Trimming left V 4 bases short and J 4 bases short, with 14 bases between. The germline V gene encodes CDR1 DFQATT and CDR2 SNEGSKA (reference sequence). CDR3 nucleotides: TGCAGTGCTACCTGGACAGTCGGGTACGAGCAGTACTTC. It encodes CSATWTVGYEQYF.

The V gene is TRBV11-2, the J gene TRBJ2-7; no clear D gene. The ends were cut back, 4 bases at V and 7 bases at J, with 11 bases in the middle. Germline V gene sequence: CDR1 SGHAT, CDR2 FQNNGV. The CDR3 covers 12 residues. For the CDR3, the DNA is TGTGCCAGCAGCTACAACCGCGCGGAGCAGTACTTC. This encodes CASSYNRAEQYF.

In this sample, this clonotype turned up a few times. The chain combines TRBV12-3 or TRBV12-4 with TRBJ2-7; 14 positions agree with TRBD2. The junction had 2 bases not matched to a gene; V was cut back by 0 bases and J by 4 bases. This CDR3 comprises 16 residues. The CDR3 reads CASSLAGTSGRYEQYF. The CDR3 DNA follows: TGTGCCAGCAGTTTAGCTGGGACTAGCGGGAGATACGAGCAGTACTTC.

The V gene is TRBV4-1, the J gene TRBJ1-1; D uncertain. CDR3 length: 15 residues. Trimming removed 1 base from V and 4 bases from J, with 13 bases in between. The germline V gene encodes CDR1 MGHRA and CDR2 YSYEKL. The chain's CDR3 is CASSQVMVLSTEAFF. The CDR3 DNA reads as TGCGCCAGCAGCCAAGTCATGGTCCTGAGCACTGAAGCTTTCTTT.

V usage is TRBV12-3 or TRBV12-4 and J usage is TRBJ1-5; tentatively, D is TRBD1 (6 bases). Trimming took 6 bases from V and 5 from J, leaving 14 bases between them. CDR3 length: 14 amino acids. CDR3 sequence (DNA): TGTGCCAGCAGCAACCCACAGGGACATCAGCCCCAGCATTTT. Encoded protein: CASSNPQGHQPQHF.

CDR3 sequence: CSVGHYTGELFF. CDR3 DNA sequence: TGCAGCGTTGGACATTACACCGGGGAGCTGTTTTTT. This chain uses TRBV29-1 with TRBJ2-2; no definite D call. CDR1 is SQVTM and CDR2 is ANQGSEA in the germline V gene. V dropped 4 bases and J dropped 3 bases, with 6 bases sitting between them. CDR3 length: 12 residues.

In DNA, the CDR3 is TGTGCCTGGAGTGTCGGGGACAGGGTCTCTGCGCGTGGCTACACCTTC. Residues: CAWSVGDRVSARGYTF. The V gene is TRBV30, the J gene TRBJ1-2, with TRBD1 matching over 9 bases. The CDR3 covers 16 residues. V lost 0 bases, J lost 7 bases, and 12 bases stayed unmatched. In germline, CDR1 is GTSNPN, CDR2 SVGIG (reference sequence).

The CDR3 sequence: CASRDEGGPLYGYTF. CDR3 bases: TGTGCCAGCAGGGATGAGGGGGGACCCCTTTATGGCTACACCTTC. The chain links TRBV6-5 to TRBJ1-2; a possible D gene is TRBD1 (6 bases). There are 15 residues in the CDR3. V lost 6 bases, J lost 5 bases, and 19 bases lay in between. CDR1 and CDR2 (germline): MNHEY, SVGAGI.

The gene calls are TRBV18 and TRBJ2-1; D may be TRBD2 (6 bases). The CDR3 contains 13 residues. Trimming left V 5 bases short and J 5 bases short, with 10 bases between. Germline V gene lookup returns CDR1 KGHSH and CDR2 LQKENI. CDR3 nucleotide sequence: TGTGCCAGCTCAACCGGGGGTAACAATGAGCAGTTCTTC. Protein sequence: CASSTGGNNEQFF. Full variable domain (outside the CDR3, taken from reference TRBV18 and TRBJ2-1): NAGVMQNPRHLVRRRGQEARLRCSPMKGHSHVYWYRQLPEEGLKFMVYLQKENIIDESGMPKERFSAEFPKEGPSILRIQQVVRGDSAAYFCASSTGGNNEQFFGPGTRLTVL.

V gene TRBV4-1 combines with J gene TRBJ2-7, with 10 nucleotides matching TRBD2. Germline-derived CDR1 and CDR2 are MGHRA and YSYEKL. Trimming at V came to 3 bases and at J to 3 bases, leaving 8 bases not matched to a gene. The CDR3 runs to 16 residues. The CDR3 nucleotides are TGCGCCAGCAGCCACCCCAGAACTAGCGGGGACTACGAGCAGTACTTC. Its translation is CASSHPRTSGDYEQYF.

The CDR3 DNA follows: TGTGCCAGCAGTTACTCGTTAGCCGGAGTGGGCACTGAAGCTTTCTTT. Translated, it gives CASSYSLAGVGTEAFF. The chain has TRBV6-5 and TRBJ1-1; D uncertain. Deletions cut 0 bases from V and 4 bases from J, with 15 bases between. There are 16 residues in the CDR3. The V gene's germline CDR1 is MNHEY and CDR2 SVGAGI.

V and J are TRBV4-2 and TRBJ2-7; TRBD1 matches 7 bases. Germline V gives CDR1 LGHNA, CDR2 YNFKEQ. The CDR3 loop spans 16 amino acids. With 0 bases clipped from V and 7 bases from J, the junction kept 12 bases outside the gene matches. This chain's CDR3 is CASSQDQDRVIGEQYF. The CDR3 DNA reads as TGTGCCAGCAGCCAAGATCAAGACAGGGTCATCGGGGAGCAGTACTTC.

V and J are TRBV29-1 and TRBJ1-2, with D tentatively TRBD1 (5 bases). The germline V and J ends were trimmed by 7 bases and 7 bases, with 13 bases remaining between them. The CDR3 has 11 amino acids. Germline values: CDR1 SQVTM, CDR2 ANQGSEA. The CDR3 loop reads CSAQGRPGYTF. DNA of the CDR3: TGCAGCGCCCAGGGACGTCCTGGCTACACCTTC.

The chain uses TRBV3-1 and TRBJ2-2; 8 bases agree with TRBD2. The CDR3 length is 15 residues. The V segment lost 6 bases and the J segment 3 bases; nucleotides outside the gene matches: 6. CDR1 and CDR2 (germline): LGHDT, YNNKEL (reference sequence). The DNA of the CDR3 is TGTGCCAGCAGACGAGGACTAGCCGACACCGGGGAGCTGTTTTTT. This translates into CASRRGLADTGELFF. Supplemented by reference TRBV3-1 and TRBJ2-2, the full variable domain reads DTAVSQTPKYLVTQMGNDKSIKCEQNLGHDTMYWYKQDSKKFLKIMFSYNNKELIINETVPNRFSPKSPDKAHLNLHINSLELGDSAVYFCASRRGLADTGELFFGEGSRLTVL.

The gene calls are TRBV24-1 and TRBJ2-7; D is unclear. This CDR3 has 14 residues. Trimming cost V 9 bases and J 2 bases, with 16 bases left between them. Germline V CDR1 and CDR2: KGHDR, SFDVKD. CDR3 amino acids: CATGPPQAPYEQYF. The DNA of the CDR3 is TGTGCCACCGGCCCCCCGCAGGCGCCCTACGAGCAGTACTTC.

The chain joins TRBV7-9 to TRBJ1-2, with TRBD1 matching 7 bases. Germline loops: CDR1 SEHNR, CDR2 FQNEAQ (reference sequence). CDR3 size: 15 residues. V lost 5 bases to trimming and J lost 4 bases; unmatched junction nucleotides: 10. Written as DNA, the CDR3 is TGTGCCAGCAGCCTCGGCCGTGCAGGGGGCTATGGCTACACCTTC. It specifies CASSLGRAGGYGYTF. Filled out from reference TRBV7-9 and TRBJ1-2, the complete variable domain reads DTGVSQNPRHKITKRGQNVTFRCDPISEHNRLYWYRQTLGQGPEFLTYFQNEAQLEKSRLLSDRFSAERPKGSFSTLEIQRTEQGDSAMYLCASSLGRAGGYGYTFGSGTRLTVV.

This chain uses TRBV24-1 with TRBJ1-5, with 10 bases that match TRBD1. The CDR3 sequence is 16 residues long. The germline CDR1 and CDR2 sequences are KGHDR and SFDVKD. The junction had 7 bases not matched to a gene; V was cut back by 3 bases and J by 6 bases. The CDR3 nucleotides read TGTGCCACCAGTGATCCCGGGACAGGGGTCAGTCAGCCCCAGCATTTT. Residues: CATSDPGTGVSQPQHF.

The gene calls are TRBV3-1 and TRBJ2-7; possibly TRBD1 for D (5 bases). This CDR3 comprises 13 residues. From germline, CDR1 is LGHDT and CDR2 YNNKEL (reference sequence). Trimming shortened V by 3 bases and J by 5 bases, and 11 bases separated the two germline ends. For the CDR3, the DNA is TGTGCCAGCAGCCAGCAGGGTTCTGACGAGCAGTACTTC. Amino acids: CASSQQGSDEQYF.